The present entry profiles one T cell receptor beta chain with its context. Its matching antigen is unknown. Clones were sequenced by immunoSEQ multiplex PCR, and TCRdb holds only the in-frame ones, with some missing. Of fewer than 1 million clones listed, 96% are singletons. Naive CD8 isolation took CD45RO-negative cells positively selected for CCR7 and excluded terminally differentiated effector memory CD45RA+ cells. The CDR3 loop spans 15 amino acids. Unmatched junction bases numbered 12, after V lost 4 bases and J lost 12 bases. Germline-derived CDR1 and CDR2 are SGHNT and YYREEE (reference sequence). The data were obtained in a study of shared clonotypes between healthy human individuals. Study results and caveats: An anticipated effect of sequencing depth on clonotype sharing among donors was recognized.

The sample consisted of naive CD8+ T cells sorted from blood. This receptor was identified in a man in his thirties or forties in good health. The chain couples TRBV5-4 to TRBJ2-1; TRBD2 agrees at 11 bases. The CDR3 DNA reads as TGTGCCAGCAGCCACGGGACTAGCGGACGAGTCGGGCAGTTCTTC. Amino acids: CASSHGTSGRVGQFF. Full variable domain (remainder filled in from reference TRBV5-4 and TRBJ2-1): ETGVTQSPTHLIKTRGQQVTLRCSSQSGHNTVSWYQQALGQGPQFIFQYYREEENGRGNFPPRFSGLQFPNYSSELNVNALELDDSALYLCASSHGTSGRVGQFFGPGTRLTVL.